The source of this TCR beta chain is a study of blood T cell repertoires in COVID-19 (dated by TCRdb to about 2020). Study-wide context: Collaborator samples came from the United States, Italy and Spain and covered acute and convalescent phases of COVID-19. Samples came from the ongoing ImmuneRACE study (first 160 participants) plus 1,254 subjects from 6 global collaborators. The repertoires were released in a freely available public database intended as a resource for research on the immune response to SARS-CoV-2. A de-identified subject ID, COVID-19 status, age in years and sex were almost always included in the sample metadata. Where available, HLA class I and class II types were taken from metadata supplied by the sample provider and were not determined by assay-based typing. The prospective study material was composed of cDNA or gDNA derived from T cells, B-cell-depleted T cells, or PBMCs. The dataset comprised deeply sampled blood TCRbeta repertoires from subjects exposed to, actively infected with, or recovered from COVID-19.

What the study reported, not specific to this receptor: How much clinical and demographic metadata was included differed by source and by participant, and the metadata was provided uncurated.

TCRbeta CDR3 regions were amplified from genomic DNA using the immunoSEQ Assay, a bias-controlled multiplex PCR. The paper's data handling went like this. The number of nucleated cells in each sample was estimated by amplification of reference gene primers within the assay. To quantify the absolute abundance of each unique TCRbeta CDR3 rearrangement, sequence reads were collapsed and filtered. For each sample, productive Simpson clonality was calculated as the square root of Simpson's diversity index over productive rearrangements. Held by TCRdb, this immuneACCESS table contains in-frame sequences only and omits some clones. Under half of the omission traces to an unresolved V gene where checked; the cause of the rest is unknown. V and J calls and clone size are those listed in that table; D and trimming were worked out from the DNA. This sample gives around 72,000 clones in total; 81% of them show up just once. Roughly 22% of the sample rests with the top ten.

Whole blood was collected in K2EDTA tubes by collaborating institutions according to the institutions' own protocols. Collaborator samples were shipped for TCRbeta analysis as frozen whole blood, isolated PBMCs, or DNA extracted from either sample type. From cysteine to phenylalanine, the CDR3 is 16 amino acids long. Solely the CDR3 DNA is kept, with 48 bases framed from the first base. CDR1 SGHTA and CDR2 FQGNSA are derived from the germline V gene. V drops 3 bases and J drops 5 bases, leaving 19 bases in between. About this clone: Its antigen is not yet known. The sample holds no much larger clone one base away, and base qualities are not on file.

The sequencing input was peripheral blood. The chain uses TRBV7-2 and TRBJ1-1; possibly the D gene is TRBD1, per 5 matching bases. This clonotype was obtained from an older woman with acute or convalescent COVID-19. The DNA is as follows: TGTGCCAGCAGCTTTGGCCCGGGGGGTGTGGGGACTGAAGCTTTCTTT. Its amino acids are CASSFGPGGVGTEAFF.